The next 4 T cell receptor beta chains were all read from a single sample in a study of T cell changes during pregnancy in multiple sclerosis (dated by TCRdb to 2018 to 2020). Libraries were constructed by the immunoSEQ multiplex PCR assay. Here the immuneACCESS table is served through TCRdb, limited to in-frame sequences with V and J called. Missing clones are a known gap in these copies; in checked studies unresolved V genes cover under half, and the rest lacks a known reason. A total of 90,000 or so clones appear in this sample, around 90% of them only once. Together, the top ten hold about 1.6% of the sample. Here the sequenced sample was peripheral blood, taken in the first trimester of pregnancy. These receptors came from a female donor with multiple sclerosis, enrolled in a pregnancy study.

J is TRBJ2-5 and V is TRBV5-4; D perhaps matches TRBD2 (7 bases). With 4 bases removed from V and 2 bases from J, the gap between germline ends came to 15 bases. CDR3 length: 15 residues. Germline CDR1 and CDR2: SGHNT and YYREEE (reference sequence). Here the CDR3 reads CASSGGGTLQETQYF. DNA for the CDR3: TGTGCCAGCAGCGGGGGGGGGACATTACAAGAGACCCAGTACTTC.

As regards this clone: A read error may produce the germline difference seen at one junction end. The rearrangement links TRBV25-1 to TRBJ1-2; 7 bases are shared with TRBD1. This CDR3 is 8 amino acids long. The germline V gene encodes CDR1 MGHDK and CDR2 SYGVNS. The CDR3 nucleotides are TGTAGACAGGGCTGCTCGGCCTTC. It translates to CRQGCSAF.

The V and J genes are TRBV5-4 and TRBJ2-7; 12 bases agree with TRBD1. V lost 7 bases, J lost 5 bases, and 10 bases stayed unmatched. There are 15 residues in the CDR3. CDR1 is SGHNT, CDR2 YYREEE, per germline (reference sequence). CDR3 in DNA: TGTGCCAGCTCCAGGGGGGGGACAGGGGGCGACGAGCAGTACTTC. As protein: CASSRGGTGGDEQYF.

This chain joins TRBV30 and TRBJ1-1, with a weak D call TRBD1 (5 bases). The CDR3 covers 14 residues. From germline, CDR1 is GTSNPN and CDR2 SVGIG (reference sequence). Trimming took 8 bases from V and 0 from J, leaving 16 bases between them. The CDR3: CAMGGGVMNTEAFF. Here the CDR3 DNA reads TGTGCCATGGGGGGAGGGGTGATGAACACTGAAGCTTTCTTT.